Presented here are 24 T cell receptor beta chains from one specimen sequenced in a study of CD8+CD57+ T cells in acquired aplastic anemia. TCR beta VDJ combinations and CDR3 sequences were profiled from genomic DNA. MiXCR was run by TCRdb on the reads, yielding one entry per CDR3 protein. The sample contains roughly 130,000 distinct CDR3 sequences, 48% of which appear only once. Specimen: sorted CD4+, CD8+, or CD8+CD57+ T cells (not recorded which) from PBMCs. The receptor set was obtained from a human donor in good health, serving as a control.

This chain joins TRBV2 and TRBJ1-3; D is perhaps TRBD1 (5 bases). There are 16 residues in the CDR3. Germline lookup yields CDR1 SNHLY and CDR2 FYNNEI. The V end lost 6 bases, the J end lost 3 bases, and 18 bases lay between the germline ends. The CDR3 nucleotides are TGTGCCAGCAGCCAAGGATCTGGGGGTTTTGGAAACACCATATATTTT. Translating it yields CASSQGSGGFGNTIYF. The variable domain in full, with the rest retrieved from reference TRBV2 and TRBJ1-3, is EPEVTQTPSHQVTQMGQEVILRCVPISNHLYFYWYRQILGQKVEFLVSFYNNEISEKSEIFDDQFSVERPDGSNFTLKIRSTKLEDSAMYFCASSQGSGGFGNTIYFGEGSWLTVV.

This clonotype appeared many times. Written as DNA, the CDR3 is TGTGCCAGCAGCCAAGCTGGATTGAGCTACACCTTC. Residues: CASSQAGLSYTF. The V and J genes are TRBV3-1 and TRBJ1-2; D is uncertain. Germline CDR1 is LGHDT and CDR2 is YNNKEL (reference sequence). V lost 1 base and J 9 bases, leaving 9 bases between the germline ends. The CDR3 extends over 12 amino acids.

This clonotype has at least ten counts. The chain employs TRBV6-1 and TRBJ1-1; 10 bases match TRBD1. Unmatched junction bases numbered 6, after V lost 6 bases and J lost 2 bases. From germline, CDR1 is MNHNS and CDR2 SASEGT. The CDR3 spans 15 residues. This CDR3 reads CASRPGQGINTEAFF. The CDR3 DNA follows: TGTGCCAGCAGACCGGGACAGGGGATAAACACTGAAGCTTTCTTT.

This clonotype was counted ten times or more. The chain recombines TRBV18 with TRBJ1-2; 7 positions match TRBD1. V shed 4 bases, J shed 6 bases, and the junction held 5 bases outside the gene matches. Germline CDR1 reads KGHSH; CDR2 reads LQKENI. The CDR3 has 13 residues. CDR3 nucleotides: TGTGCCAGCTCACTAGGGACAGCGGATGGCTACACCTTC. Its protein is CASSLGTADGYTF.

There are many counts of this clonotype. The chain carries TRBV5-1 and TRBJ1-2; 8 bases agree with TRBD1. Per the germline V gene, CDR1 is SGHRS and CDR2 is YFSETQ. The ends lost 4 bases at V and 8 bases at J; junction bases unmatched: 13. This CDR3 contains 15 residues. CDR3 region: CASSTGQGDRRGYTF. The CDR3 DNA is TGCGCCAGCAGCACTGGACAGGGCGACCGTCGGGGCTACACCTTC.

This chain joins TRBV7-6 and TRBJ1-1, with TRBD1 identical over 8 bases. Germline V gene data show CDR1 as SGHVS and CDR2 as FNYEAQ. The ends lost 3 bases at V and 7 bases at J; junction bases unmatched: 4. There are 13 residues in the CDR3. CDR3 bases: TGTGCCAGCAGCTTCGATGGACAGGGTGAAGCTTTCTTT. It codes for CASSFDGQGEAFF.

This clonotype was counted ten times or more. The gene calls are TRBV20-1 and TRBJ1-5; 10 nucleotides match TRBD1. The CDR3 totals 14 residues. V shed 3 bases and J 2 bases; nucleotides not matched to a gene: 1. Germline V gives CDR1 DFQATT, CDR2 SNEGSKA (reference sequence). CDR3 loop: CSARDRGGNQPQHF. The CDR3 DNA sequence: TGCAGTGCTAGGGACAGGGGGGGCAATCAGCCCCAGCATTTT.

The V and J genes are TRBV24-1 and TRBJ1-6; TRBD1 is a possible D gene (6 bases). V dropped 3 bases and J dropped 10 bases, with 27 bases sitting between them. The germline V gene encodes CDR1 KGHDR and CDR2 SFDVKD. The CDR3 contains 19 residues. CDR3 sequence (DNA): TGTGCCACCAGTGATGACAGGTATGGGGGCTCCACTCGGGGATCACCCCTCCACTTT. Its protein is CATSDDRYGGSTRGSPLHF.

The chain employs TRBV19 and TRBJ1-5; 10 positions agree with TRBD1. V gave up 5 bases and J gave up 6 bases; unmatched junction bases: 4. The germline V gene has CDR1 LNHDA and CDR2 SQIVND (reference sequence). The CDR3 consists of 14 residues. CDR3 sequence reads: CASSGTGDGQPQHF. The CDR3 DNA reads as TGTGCCAGTAGTGGGACAGGGGACGGTCAGCCCCAGCATTTT.

The table lists this clonotype with many counts. The rearrangement links TRBV7-3 to TRBJ2-3; D is possibly TRBD2 (7 bases). The V gene's germline CDR1 is SGHTA and CDR2 FQGTGA. Trimming removed 5 bases from V and 0 bases from J, with 15 bases in between. The CDR3 sequence is 16 residues long. The CDR3 loop reads CASSPQGTTSTDTQYF. The CDR3 nucleotides are TGTGCCAGCAGCCCCCAGGGGACTACCAGCACAGATACGCAGTATTTT.

The chain recombines TRBV2 with TRBJ2-3; D possibly corresponds to TRBD2 (5 bases). This CDR3 comprises 15 residues. Germline assignment: CDR1 SNHLY and CDR2 FYNNEI. The germline V and J ends were trimmed by 0 bases and 1 base, with 8 bases remaining between them. CDR3 sequence: CASSEAASRTDTQYF. CDR3 sequence (DNA): TGTGCCAGCAGTGAAGCGGCTAGCCGCACAGATACGCAGTATTTT.

Turning to this clonotype: A read error may produce the germline difference seen at one junction end. The chain couples TRBV10-3 to TRBJ2-7, with TRBD2 identical over 12 bases. CDR1 and CDR2 (germline): ENHRY, SYGVKD. This CDR3 has 15 amino acids. CDR3 bases: TGTGCCACCAGTGAGCTAGCGGGGGGGCTGGCTGAGCAGTACTTC. Translating it yields CATSELAGGLAEQYF.

This clonotype appeared many times. The chain links TRBV6-2 or TRBV6-3 to TRBJ1-2; TRBD1 is a possible D gene (6 bases). The CDR3 consists of 13 residues. Trimming removed 10 bases at V and 4 bases at J, with 16 bases between. CDR1 is MNHEY and CDR2 is SVGEGT in the germline V gene. CDR3 DNA sequence: TGTGCCACCGGACAGTCGACGAGCTATGGCTACACCTTC. Its protein is CATGQSTSYGYTF.

CDR3 protein: CSADDRTNSPLHF. The CDR3 region has the DNA TGCAGTGCTGACGACAGGACGAATTCACCCCTCCACTTT. The chain is built from TRBV20-1 and TRBJ1-6, with D tentatively TRBD1 (6 bases). V was cut by 5 bases and J by 7 bases, with 12 bases left in between. The CDR3 contains 13 residues. In germline, CDR1 is DFQATT, CDR2 SNEGSKA (reference sequence).

This clonotype was recorded at least ten times. The chain recombines TRBV5-1 with TRBJ1-6; 8 positions agree with TRBD1. CDR3 length: 13 amino acids. From germline, CDR1 is SGHRS and CDR2 YFSETQ. J lost 14 bases, V lost 3 bases, and 7 bases had no gene match. The CDR3 spells CASSSQGARTLHF. CDR3 DNA: TGCGCCAGCAGCTCCCAGGGGGCCCGCACCCTCCACTTT.

The chain carries TRBV29-1 and TRBJ1-1; D unclear. The CDR3 consists of 13 residues. Between the trimmed V and J ends, which lost 2 bases and 5 bases, there was a span of 12 bases. The germline gives CDR1 SQVTM, CDR2 ANQGSEA. CDR3 protein: CSVELGRWTEAFF. Written as DNA, the CDR3 is TGCAGCGTTGAACTAGGGCGATGGACTGAAGCTTTCTTT.

The chain links TRBV7-8 to TRBJ1-5, with D possibly matching TRBD1 (6 bases). The J call may be mistaken, given a closer DNA end match to TRBJ2-3. The germline CDR1 and CDR2 sequences are SGHVS and FQNEAQ. The CDR3 covers 16 residues. CDR3 residues: CASSFPGVGGNQPQYF. DNA of the CDR3: TGTGCCAGCAGCTTCCCAGGGGTTGGGGGCAATCAGCCCCAGTATTTT.

The V and J genes are TRBV24-1 and TRBJ2-3, with D uncertain. Germline V gives CDR1 KGHDR, CDR2 SFDVKD. CDR3 size: 15 residues. Trimming left V 0 bases short and J 0 bases short, with 6 bases between. CDR3 sequence: CATSDLLESTDTQYF. The CDR3, as DNA: TGTGCCACCAGTGATTTGCTAGAGAGCACAGATACGCAGTATTTT.

The V and J genes are TRBV24-1 and TRBJ1-4; no clear D. The germline V gene has CDR1 KGHDR and CDR2 SFDVKD. The V and J ends lost 7 bases and 8 bases respectively, with 10 bases between them. This CDR3 region has 12 residues. In DNA form, the CDR3 reads TGTGCCACCAGGGCCCGAGGGGAAAAACTGTTTTTT. Protein sequence: CATRARGEKLFF.

V and J are TRBV7-9 and TRBJ1-5; a weak D match, TRBD1 (5 bases). CDR3 size: 14 residues. V was cut by 5 bases and J by 7 bases, with 15 bases left in between. Germline-derived CDR1 and CDR2 are SEHNR and FQNEAQ (reference sequence). The CDR3 loop is CASSATGDSQPQHF. For the CDR3, the DNA is TGTGCCAGCAGCGCTACAGGAGATTCCCAGCCCCAGCATTTT.

V and J are TRBV24-1 and TRBJ1-1; 12 bases match TRBD1. The germline V gene encodes CDR1 KGHDR and CDR2 SFDVKD. Trimming cost V 6 bases and J 11 bases; bases outside gene matches: 9. The CDR3 is 14 residues long. The CDR3 protein is CATSKEGQGASAFF. The CDR3 bases are TGTGCCACCAGTAAAGAGGGACAGGGGGCGTCTGCTTTCTTT.

The chain has TRBV20-1 and TRBJ2-7, with 7 bases identical to TRBD1. The CDR3 loop spans 12 amino acids. V was clipped by 7 bases and J by 5 bases; unmatched bases: 8. Germline loops: CDR1 DFQATT, CDR2 SNEGSKA (reference sequence). As DNA, the CDR3 is TGCAGTGGAAGGGACAGAGGTAACGAGCAGTACTTC. Its translation is CSGRDRGNEQYF.

The chain uses TRBV2 and TRBJ2-7; 10 nucleotides agree with TRBD2. This CDR3 is 15 amino acids long. Germline V CDR1 and CDR2: SNHLY, FYNNEI. V was pared by 4 bases and J by 4 bases, with 7 bases of the junction left unmatched. The CDR3 DNA is TGTGCCAGCAGTGGATCCCCTAGCGGGAGTTACGAGCAGTACTTC. Its translation is CASSGSPSGSYEQYF.

This clonotype appeared many times. The genes are TRBV6-1 and TRBJ2-6; 7 nucleotides align to TRBD1. V lost 6 bases, J lost 4 bases, and 12 bases stayed unmatched. The CDR3 spans 17 residues. Germline CDR1 and CDR2: MNHNS and SASEGT. The CDR3 coding sequence is TGTGCCAGCAGAGGGGGCCTCCCCGGGATGGGGGCCAACGTCCTGACTTTC. Its protein product is CASRGGLPGMGANVLTF.